A selection of T cell receptor beta chains follows, all from one sample in a study of cytomegalovirus exposure and HLA in healthy donors. TCRdb's table, derived via immunoSEQ multiplex PCR, lists solely in-frame clones and lacks some. The table includes 230,000 or so clones, around 90% detected once. The sequenced sample was PBMCs. These receptor sequences come from a woman between 18 and 30 years old in good health and CMV-seronegative. Each CDR3 is given with its conserved first and last residue. The D gene is left open where the match is weak. Part of the rows lack a size; the others show once, few, many or a class for expanded clones.

j_call d_call clone_size v_call cdr3_aa cdr3_nt
TRBJ1-5 NA NA TRBV7-8 CASSAQGSGQPQHF TGTGCCAGCAGCGCTCAGGGGAGCGGTCAGCCCCAGCATTTT
TRBJ2-3 TRBD2 NA TRBV27 CASSSWWRESPDTQYF TGTGCCAGCAGTTCTTGGTGGCGGGAGAGCCCAGATACGCAGTATTTT
TRBJ1-4 NA once TRBV6-6 CASTGLEKLFF TGTGCCAGTACAGGCCTCGAAAAACTGTTTTTT
TRBJ2-1 TRBD2 NA TRBV5-6 CASSLGLADNEQFF TGTGCCAGCAGCTTAGGTCTAGCGGACAATGAGCAGTTCTTC
TRBJ1-4 NA NA TRBV27 CASSSREDEKLFF TGTGCCAGCAGTTCCCGGGAGGATGAAAAACTGTTTTTT
TRBJ2-3 TRBD2 NA TRBV5-5 CASSFTSGEADTQYF TGTGCCAGCAGCTTCACTAGCGGGGAGGCAGATACGCAGTATTTT
TRBJ2-2 TRBD2 NA TRBV7-2 CASSANGGVPTGELFF TGTGCCAGCAGCGCCAACGGGGGGGTCCCCACCGGGGAGCTGTTTTTT
TRBJ2-3 TRBD2 NA TRBV19 CASSKGTSGRATDTQYF TGTGCCAGTAGTAAAGGGACTAGCGGGAGGGCCACAGATACGCAGTATTTT
TRBJ2-1 TRBD1 NA TRBV18 CASSPRQGAGNEQFF TGTGCCAGCTCACCGCGACAGGGGGCAGGGAATGAGCAGTTCTTC
TRBJ1-1 NA NA TRBV5-1 CASTPTGVNTEAFF TGCGCCAGCACCCCAACGGGGGTGAACACTGAAGCTTTCTTT
TRBJ2-2 NA once TRBV10-3 CAIKSSGNTGELFF TGTGCCATCAAGAGTAGCGGTAACACCGGGGAGCTGTTTTTT
TRBJ1-2 NA once TRBV29-1 CSVEDNPSDGYTF TGCAGCGTTGAGGACAACCCCTCGGATGGCTACACCTTC
TRBJ2-7 TRBD1 NA TRBV29-1 CSVEQGVSYEQYF TGCAGCGTCGAACAGGGGGTCTCTTACGAGCAGTACTTC
TRBJ2-1 NA NA TRBV20-1 CSASGTWEQFF TGCAGTGCTAGCGGGACTTGGGAGCAGTTCTTC
TRBJ2-7 NA NA TRBV27 CASSLNGRGYEQYF TGTGCCAGCAGTTTAAACGGAAGAGGGTACGAGCAGTACTTC
TRBJ2-5 TRBD1 NA TRBV25-1 CASGGGGQGSLETQYF TGTGCCAGCGGTGGTGGAGGACAGGGGTCGTTGGAGACCCAGTACTTC
TRBJ1-4 NA NA TRBV28 CASSPAGTTNEKLFF TGTGCCAGCAGTCCGGCCGGGACAACAAATGAAAAACTGTTTTTT
TRBJ2-7 TRBD1 NA TRBV5-1 CASSSVPGQGAYEQYF TGCGCCAGCAGCTCTGTCCCGGGACAGGGGGCCTACGAGCAGTACTTC
TRBJ2-1 TRBD2 NA TRBV27 CASTGVAGDGYNEQFF TGTGCCAGCACCGGGGTAGCGGGAGACGGGTACAATGAGCAGTTCTTC
TRBJ2-1 TRBD2 NA TRBV5-1 CASRNAGGTANEQFF TGCGCCAGCAGAAATGCGGGAGGGACAGCCAATGAGCAGTTCTTC
TRBJ1-1 TRBD1 NA TRBV12-5 CAVRQGAEAPQNTEAFF TGTGCTGTTCGACAGGGGGCGGAGGCACCTCAGAACACTGAAGCTTTCTTT
TRBJ1-1 NA NA TRBV30 CAWSLWGGTSEAFF TGTGCCTGGAGCCTCTGGGGGGGGACCTCTGAAGCTTTCTTT
TRBJ2-5 NA NA TRBV7-9 CASRQILQETQYF TGTGCCAGCAGACAGATCCTTCAAGAGACCCAGTACTTC
TRBJ2-3 NA NA TRBV29-1 CSVEGAPDTQYF TGCAGCGTTGAAGGGGCCCCAGATACGCAGTATTTT
TRBJ2-1 TRBD2 NA TRBV7-8 CASSLASGWEFEQFF TGTGCCAGCAGCTTAGCTAGCGGGTGGGAATTCGAGCAGTTCTTC
TRBJ1-1 NA NA TRBV14 CASSSAVHTEAFF TGTGCCAGCAGCAGCGCGGTCCACACTGAAGCTTTCTTT
TRBJ1-2 TRBD1 NA TRBV19 CASSLSGTAYYGYTF TGTGCCAGTAGTTTGTCCGGGACAGCTTACTATGGCTACACCTTC
TRBJ2-5 TRBD1 few TRBV11-2 CASSLETGVGETQYF TGTGCCAGCAGCTTGGAGACAGGGGTTGGGGAGACCCAGTACTTC
TRBJ2-7 NA NA TRBV5-1 CASRADSTYEQYF TGCGCCAGCAGAGCCGACAGTACCTACGAGCAGTACTTC
TRBJ2-3 TRBD2 NA TRBV5-1 CASSIKTSGRVTDTQYF TGCGCCAGCAGCATAAAAACTAGCGGGAGAGTCACAGATACGCAGTATTTT
TRBJ2-7 TRBD1 NA TRBV5-6 CASSPAGRGPNEQYF TGTGCCAGCAGTCCAGCTGGCAGGGGGCCCAACGAGCAGTACTTC
TRBJ2-3 NA NA TRBV2 CANQGAGGPSDTQYF TGTGCCAACCAGGGGGCGGGAGGGCCCTCAGATACGCAGTATTTT
TRBJ2-7 TRBD1 NA TRBV27 CASSPGTGGEQYF TGTGCCAGCAGTCCCGGGACAGGGGGTGAGCAGTACTTC
TRBJ2-3 TRBD2 NA TRBV6-5 CASSYSGGRAVDTQYF TGTGCCAGCAGTTACTCGGGCGGGAGGGCCGTAGATACGCAGTATTTT
TRBJ1-2 NA NA TRBV6-5 CASSRDSFQTYGYTF TGTGCCAGCAGCCGTGACAGCTTCCAGACGTATGGCTACACCTTC
TRBJ2-1 NA NA TRBV9 CASSVASSSYNEQFF TGTGCCAGCAGCGTAGCTAGTAGCAGTTACAATGAGCAGTTCTTC
TRBJ1-1 NA NA TRBV7-3 CASSLNRETEAFF TGTGCCAGCAGCTTAAATCGGGAGACTGAAGCTTTCTTT
TRBJ2-7 TRBD1 NA TRBV5-4 CASSYAGTGYEQYF TGTGCCAGCAGCTATGCCGGGACAGGGTACGAGCAGTACTTC
TRBJ2-5 TRBD2 once TRBV29-1 CSVEDRYRGGETQYF TGCAGCGTTGAAGATCGGTACCGCGGGGGAGAGACCCAGTACTTC
TRBJ1-1 TRBD1 NA TRBV9 CASTEPGTGAPEAFF TGTGCCAGCACCGAACCCGGGACAGGGGCCCCTGAAGCTTTCTTT
TRBJ1-1 TRBD1 NA TRBV7-6 CASSLGTGDAEAFF TGTGCCAGCAGCTTAGGGACAGGGGATGCTGAAGCTTTCTTT
TRBJ1-3 NA NA TRBV30 CAWDPTGSLSSGNTIYF TGTGCCTGGGATCCCACAGGGAGCCTAAGCTCTGGAAACACCATATATTTT
TRBJ1-4 TRBD1 NA TRBV7-2 CASSPHRGDYEKLFF TGTGCCAGCAGCCCTCACAGGGGGGATTATGAAAAACTGTTTTTT
TRBJ1-2 TRBD1 NA TRBV4-1 CASSQDAGGGVSYGYTF TGCGCCAGCAGCCAAGATGCAGGGGGCGGGGTAAGCTATGGCTACACCTTC
TRBJ1-1 TRBD1 NA TRBV27 CASSNRGAEAFF TGTGCCAGCAGTAACAGGGGCGCTGAAGCTTTCTTT
TRBJ1-2 NA once TRBV10-3 CAISERGYGYTF TGTGCCATCAGTGAAAGAGGGTACGGCTACACCTTC
TRBJ2-7 NA NA TRBV25-1 CASSEWVGAGGGNEQYF TGTGCCAGCAGTGAATGGGTAGGGGCAGGGGGAGGCAACGAGCAGTACTTC
TRBJ1-5 NA NA TRBV27 CASSLSLQDSNQPQHF TGTGCCAGCAGTTTATCCCTCCAGGATAGCAATCAGCCCCAGCATTTT
TRBJ2-7 TRBD1 NA TRBV6-6 CASRVTQGDGGEQYF TGTGCCAGCAGGGTAACACAGGGGGATGGGGGGGAGCAGTACTTC
TRBJ2-5 TRBD1 NA TRBV25-1 CASGQGSGETQYF TGTGCCAGCGGACAGGGAAGTGGAGAGACCCAGTACTTC